These T cell receptor beta chains were read from a single sample in a study of chemoradiotherapy in HPV16-positive cancers. Produced via immunoSEQ multiplex PCR; TCRdb's table is partial and in-frame only. Here the sample spans about 20,000 clones, just under 90% being singletons. The source was blood, collected from a patient who underwent chemoradiotherapy. These receptors all stem from a human donor with HPV-associated anogenital cancer. Each CDR3 is given with its conserved first and last residue. D genes are given only for firm matches. Only some rows state a clone size, as once, few, many or a class for expanded clones.

v_gene	d_gene	len	abundance	j_gene	CDR3nt	CDR3aa
TRBV19	.	14	.	TRBJ1-5	TGTGCCAGTAGTGTCCAGGGGTCTGGGCAGCCCCAGCATTTT	CASSVQGSGQPQHF
TRBV5-4	TRBD1	17	once	TRBJ1-2	TGTGCCAGCAGCCCGCGGACAGGGATTCTACCTAACTATGGCTACACCTTC	CASSPRTGILPNYGYTF
TRBV6-5	TRBD1	14	.	TRBJ2-1	TGTGCCAGCAGTCCGGACAGGGTAAACAATGAGCAGTTCTTC	CASSPDRVNNEQFF
TRBV7-2	.	15	.	TRBJ1-2	TGTGCCAGCAGCTCTCCCATCACAGGGAATTATGGCTACACCTTC	CASSSPITGNYGYTF
TRBV2	.	14	.	TRBJ1-2	TGTGCCAGCAGTGGGCCCCTCGGGGACTATGGCTACACCTTC	CASSGPLGDYGYTF
TRBV13	.	15	once	TRBJ1-1	TGTGCCAGCAGCTTAGCAGTGGGGCTCTCGGGTGAAGCTTTCTTT	CASSLAVGLSGEAFF
TRBV6-6	.	12	.	TRBJ2-3	TGTGCCAGCAGTCAGGAGTCAGATACGCAGTATTTT	CASSQESDTQYF
TRBV30	.	10	.	TRBJ1-1	TGTGCCTGGCAACAGGTGGCAGCTTTCTTT	CAWQQVAAFF
TRBV7-2	.	15	.	TRBJ2-2	TGTGCCAGCAGCGCCCGGGCCTCCCAGCGCGGGGAGCTGTTTTTT	CASSARASQRGELFF
TRBV29-1	.	13	.	TRBJ1-5	TGCAGCGTCGCGGACGGACCCAATCAGCCCCAGCATTTT	CSVADGPNQPQHF
TRBV6-5	.	15	.	TRBJ1-6	TGTGCCACTAGGGACGGACTACTATATAATTCACCCCTCCACTTT	CATRDGLLYNSPLHF
TRBV10-3	TRBD1	13	.	TRBJ1-1	TGTGCCAGTTGGACAGGGGAGGACACTGAAGCTTTCTTT	CASWTGEDTEAFF
TRBV28	.	15	.	TRBJ2-7	TGTGCCAGCAGTTCCAGGGCGGGGAGGACCTACGAGCAGTACTTC	CASSSRAGRTYEQYF
TRBV12-5	TRBD1	15	.	TRBJ2-2	TGTGCTAGTGGTTCCGGACAGGGTGGGACCGGGGAGCTGTTTTTT	CASGSGQGGTGELFF
TRBV10-3	TRBD1	17	.	TRBJ1-5	TGTGCCATCAGTGAGCCTGGGACAGGGGGCTCCAATCAGCCCCAGCATTTT	CAISEPGTGGSNQPQHF
TRBV11-2	TRBD1	15	.	TRBJ2-7	TGTGCCAGCAGCTTAGGGTGGACAGGGACCTACGAGCAGTACTTC	CASSLGWTGTYEQYF
TRBV6-6	.	12	once	TRBJ1-3	TGTGCCAGCAGTTACCAAGGAAACACCATATATTTT	CASSYQGNTIYF
TRBV11-1	.	15	.	TRBJ2-7	TGTGCCAGCAGCTTAGAGGTGAGGGGGAGCTACGAGCAGTACTTC	CASSLEVRGSYEQYF
TRBV11-2	.	12	.	TRBJ2-2	TGTGCCAGCAGCCCGGGGTCCGGGGAGCTGTTTTTT	CASSPGSGELFF
TRBV19	TRBD1	18	.	TRBJ1-1	TGTGCCAGTAGGTCGGGACAAACAGGGGGCCGGAGGAACACTGAAGCTTTCTTT	CASRSGQTGGRRNTEAFF
TRBV10-3	.	15	.	TRBJ1-1	TGTGCCATCAGTGGGTCGGACAGTCTGAACACTGAAGCTTTCTTT	CAISGSDSLNTEAFF
TRBV27	TRBD1	18	once	TRBJ1-4	TGTGCCAGCAGTTTCCCGGGGACAGGGCGGGACCCTAATGAAAAACTGTTTTTT	CASSFPGTGRDPNEKLFF
TRBV6-4	.	16	.	TRBJ2-5	TGTGCCAGCAGTGACCAACCACTCCGGAACCAAGAGACCCAGTACTTC	CASSDQPLRNQETQYF
TRBV15	.	15	.	TRBJ2-1	TGTGCCACCAGCAGAGAGGGCCCCTCCTACAATGAGCAGTTCTTC	CATSREGPSYNEQFF
TRBV5-1	TRBD2	15	once	TRBJ2-1	TGCGCCAGCAGCTTGAGCGGGAGCTCCTACAATGAGCAGTTCTTC	CASSLSGSSYNEQFF
TRBV5-6	.	15	.	TRBJ2-7	TGTGCCAGCAGCTTGGTAGGGGGGCCAGCTAACGAGCAGTACTTC	CASSLVGGPANEQYF
TRBV7-9	.	14	.	TRBJ2-3	TGTGCCAGCAGCCGCGGGGACAGCACAGATACGCAGTATTTT	CASSRGDSTDTQYF
TRBV29-1	.	15	.	TRBJ1-1	TGCAGCGCCGAATCCCCAGGGGCCATGAACACTGAAGCTTTCTTT	CSAESPGAMNTEAFF
TRBV5-1	TRBD1	17	.	TRBJ2-1	TGCGCCAGCAGCTACCCCGCAGAGGACAGGGGCCACAATGAGCAGTTCTTC	CASSYPAEDRGHNEQFF
TRBV2	TRBD1	16	.	TRBJ2-2	TGTGCCAGCACCCAACTACAGGGGCCGAACACCGGGGAGCTGTTTTTT	CASTQLQGPNTGELFF
TRBV7-7	TRBD2	15	.	TRBJ2-1	TGTGCTAGCAGCCCCAAGCGGGAGATCTACAATGAGCAGTTCTTC	CASSPKREIYNEQFF
TRBV9	.	13	.	TRBJ1-1	TGTGCCAGCAGCGTAGTATTGAACACTGAAGCTTTCTTT	CASSVVLNTEAFF
TRBV5-8	.	16	once	TRBJ1-2	TGTGCCAGCAGCTGGACCTATACAGGTCCCGCGCGGGGCTACACCTTC	CASSWTYTGPARGYTF
TRBV6-1	.	14	.	TRBJ1-2	TGTGCCAGCAGTGAAGCTGGGGGATCTTATGGCTACACCTTC	CASSEAGGSYGYTF
TRBV28	.	14	.	TRBJ2-1	TGTGCCAGCAGTTTCCGACGGACAAACAATGAGCAGTTCTTC	CASSFRRTNNEQFF
TRBV2	.	9	.	TRBJ2-7	TGTGCCGCCCTAGCCAAGCAGTACTTC	CAALAKQYF
TRBV5-4	TRBD2	18	.	TRBJ2-2	TGTGCCAGCAGCCTCAAGGCGACTAGCGGGTATTACACCGGGGAGCTGTTTTTT	CASSLKATSGYYTGELFF
TRBV28	.	15	.	TRBJ1-1	TGTGCCAGCAGTTTATTTTCCAGACGGAACACTGAAGCTTTCTTT	CASSLFSRRNTEAFF
TRBV13	.	14	.	TRBJ2-1	TGTGCCAGCAGCTTAACCACGGTCTACAATGAGCAGTTCTTC	CASSLTTVYNEQFF